This TCR beta chain came from a study of blood T cell repertoires in COVID-19. For the study at large: Italy, Spain and the United States were the sources of the convalescent and acute COVID-19 samples.

Trimming took 0 bases from V and 12 from J, leaving 12 bases between them. CDR1 and CDR2 (germline): LNHDA, SQIVND (reference sequence). This CDR3 contains 14 residues. Clinical history as reported by participants underpinned cohort assignment. Per the authors' pipeline: It was from reference gene primer amplification that nucleated cell counts were estimated. This table comes from immunoSEQ multiplex PCR, and its TCRdb copy is limited to in-frame clones, with some not included. The V and J calls and clone size come from that table; D and trimming were worked out from the DNA. This sample has about 300,000 clones, with about 85% found just once.

The clonotype was recovered from a woman in her twenties or thirties who had recovered from COVID-19. The chain is built from TRBV19 and TRBJ1-6; D uncertain. The sequenced material came from PBMCs or T cells enriched from blood (not recorded which). As DNA, the CDR3 is TGTGCCAGTAGTATAGATCCCCGACTTGGACCCCTCCACTTT. This gives the protein CASSIDPRLGPLHF.